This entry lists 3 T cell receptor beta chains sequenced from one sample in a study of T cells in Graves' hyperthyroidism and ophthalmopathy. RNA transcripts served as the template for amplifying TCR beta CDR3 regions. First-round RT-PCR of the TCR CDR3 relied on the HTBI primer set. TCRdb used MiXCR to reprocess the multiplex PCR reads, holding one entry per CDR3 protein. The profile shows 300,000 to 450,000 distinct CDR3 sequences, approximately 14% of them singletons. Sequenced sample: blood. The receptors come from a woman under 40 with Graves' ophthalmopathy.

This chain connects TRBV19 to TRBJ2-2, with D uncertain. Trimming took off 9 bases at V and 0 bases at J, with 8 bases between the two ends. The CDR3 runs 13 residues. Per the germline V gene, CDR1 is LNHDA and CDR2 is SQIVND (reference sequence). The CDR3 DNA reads TGTGCCAGCGCCCCCACGAACACCGGGGAGCTGTTTTTT. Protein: CASAPTNTGELFF.

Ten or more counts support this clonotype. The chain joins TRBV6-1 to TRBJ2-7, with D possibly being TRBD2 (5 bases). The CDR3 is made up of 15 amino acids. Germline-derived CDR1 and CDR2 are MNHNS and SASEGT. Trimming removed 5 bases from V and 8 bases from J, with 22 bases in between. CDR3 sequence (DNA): TGTGCCAGCAGTCCAACGGTAGGAGGCCTCCCCAAGCAGTACTTC. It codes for CASSPTVGGLPKQYF.

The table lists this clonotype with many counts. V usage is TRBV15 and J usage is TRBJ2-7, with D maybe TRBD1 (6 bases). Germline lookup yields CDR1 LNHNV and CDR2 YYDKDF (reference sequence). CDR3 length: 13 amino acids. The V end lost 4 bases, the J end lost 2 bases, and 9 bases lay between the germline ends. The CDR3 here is CATSITGTYEQYF. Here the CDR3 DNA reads TGTGCCACCAGCATAACAGGGACCTACGAGCAGTACTTC.